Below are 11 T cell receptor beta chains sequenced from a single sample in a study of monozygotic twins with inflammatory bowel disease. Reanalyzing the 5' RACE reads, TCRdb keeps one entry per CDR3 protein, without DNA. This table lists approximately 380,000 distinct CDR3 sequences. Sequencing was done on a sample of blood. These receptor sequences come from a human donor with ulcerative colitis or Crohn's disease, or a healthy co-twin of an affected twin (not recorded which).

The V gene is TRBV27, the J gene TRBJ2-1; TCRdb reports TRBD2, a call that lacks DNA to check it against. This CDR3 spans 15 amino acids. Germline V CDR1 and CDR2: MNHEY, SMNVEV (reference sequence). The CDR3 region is CASSLSKRRAPEQFF.

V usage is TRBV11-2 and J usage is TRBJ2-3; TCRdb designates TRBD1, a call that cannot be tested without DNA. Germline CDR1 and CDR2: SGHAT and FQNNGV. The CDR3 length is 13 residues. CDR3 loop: CASSPNRADTQYF.

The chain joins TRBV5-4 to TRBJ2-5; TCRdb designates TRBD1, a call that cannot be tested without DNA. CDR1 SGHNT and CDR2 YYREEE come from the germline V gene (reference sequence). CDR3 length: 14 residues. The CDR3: CASSPGWVKETQYF.

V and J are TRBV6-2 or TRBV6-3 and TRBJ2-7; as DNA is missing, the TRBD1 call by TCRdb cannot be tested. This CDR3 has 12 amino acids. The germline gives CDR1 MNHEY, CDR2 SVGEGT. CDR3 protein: CAYGTGIGEQYF.

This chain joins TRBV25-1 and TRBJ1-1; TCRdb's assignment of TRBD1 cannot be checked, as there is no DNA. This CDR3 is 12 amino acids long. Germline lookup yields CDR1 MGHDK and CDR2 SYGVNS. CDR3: CASSGGRAEAFF.

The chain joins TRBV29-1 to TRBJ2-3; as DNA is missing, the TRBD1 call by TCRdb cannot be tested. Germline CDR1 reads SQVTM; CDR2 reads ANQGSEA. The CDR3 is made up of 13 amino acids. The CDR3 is CSVQRGSTDTQYF.

The CDR3 here is CASSPSGANEQFF. The V call is TRBV18, the J call TRBJ2-1; the D gene TCRdb calls, TRBD1, cannot be checked with no DNA. The CDR3 contains 13 residues. Germline lookup yields CDR1 KGHSH and CDR2 LQKENI.

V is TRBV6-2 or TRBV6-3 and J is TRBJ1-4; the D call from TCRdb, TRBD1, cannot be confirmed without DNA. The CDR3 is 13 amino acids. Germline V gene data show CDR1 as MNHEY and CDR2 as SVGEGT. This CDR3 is CASRDVPNEKLFF.

CDR3 protein: CAIKDRLNTEAFF. The chain joins TRBV10-3 to TRBJ1-1; absent DNA, TCRdb's TRBD1 call cannot be checked. Germline V lookup: CDR1 ENHRY, CDR2 SYGVKD. The CDR3 extends over 13 amino acids.

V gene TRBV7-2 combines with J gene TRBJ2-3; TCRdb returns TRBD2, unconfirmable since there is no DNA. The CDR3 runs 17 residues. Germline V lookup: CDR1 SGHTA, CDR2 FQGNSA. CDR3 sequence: CASSSRPTSGVPDTQYF. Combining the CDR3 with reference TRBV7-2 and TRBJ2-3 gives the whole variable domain GAGVSQSPSNKVTEKGKDVELRCDPISGHTALYWYRQSLGQGLEFLIYFQGNSAPDKSGLPSDRFSAERTGGSVSTLTIQRTQQEDSAVYLCASSSRPTSGVPDTQYFGPGTRLTVL.

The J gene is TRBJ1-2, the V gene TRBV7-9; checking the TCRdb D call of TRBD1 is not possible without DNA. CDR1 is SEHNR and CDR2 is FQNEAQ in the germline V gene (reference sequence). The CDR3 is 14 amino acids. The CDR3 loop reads CASSSYGGSFGYTF.